This TCR beta chain was captured by sequencing in a study of vaccination effects on CD4 cells after COVID-19. The repertoire was sequenced with immunoSEQ multiplex PCR; TCRdb's copy has only in-frame clones and lacks some. The sample includes just over 30,000 clones, roughly 63% of them seen just once. On this clone: Antigen unknown.

The V and J ends lost 5 bases and 8 bases, in that order; junction bases with no gene match: 5. The germline CDR1 and CDR2 sequences are LNHDA and SQIVND (reference sequence). This CDR3 has 12 residues. The ViraFEST assay expanded antigen-specific CD4+ T cells with viral peptide pools before sequencing. With approximately 10 days of culture completed, CD4+ T cells were isolated. The study found no prior SARS-CoV-2 infection in the vaccine recipients, who tested negative for nucleocapsid antibodies. The rearrangement joins TRBV19 to TRBJ1-2, with 7 bases identical to TRBD1. Sequenced here: CD4+ T cells from PBMCs cultured with HCoV-229E spike peptides, sampled before COVID-19 vaccination. This TCR was recovered from a human donor who received a COVID-19 vaccine. CDR3 nucleotide sequence: TGTGCCAGTAGTGCCCGACAGGGCGGCTACACCTTC. Residues: CASSARQGGYTF. The whole variable domain, filled in from reference TRBV19 and TRBJ1-2, reads DGGITQSPKYLFRKEGQNVTLSCEQNLNHDAMYWYRQDPGQGLRLIYYSQIVNDFQKGDIAEGYSVSREKKESFPLTVTSAQKNPTAFYLCASSARQGGYTFGSGTRLTVV.